This TCR beta chain was identified during a study of T-cell memory formation after mild COVID-19. Researchers used 5'RACE with constant-segment primers to make TCR alpha and TCR beta cDNA libraries that carry sample barcodes and UMIs. Using its own MiXCR run on the 5' RACE reads, TCRdb lists one record per CDR3 protein. The top ten clones hold 22% of a sample with under 300,000 distinct CDR3 sequences, roughly 17% of them seen once. In its sample, this clonotype was seen a few times. The sequence was collected from a man between 18 and 29 years old who had mild COVID-19 (a few samples of this study predate the infection). Cell type and time point are not known. Sample: PBMCs or a T cell subset sorted from them (not recorded which).

The CDR3 reads CATSKAADSNTEAFF. The CDR3 DNA reads TGTGCCACCAGCAAAGCCGCCGACAGTAACACTGAAGCTTTCTTT. The J gene is TRBJ1-1, the V gene TRBV15; D is perhaps TRBD1 (5 bases). Trimming cost V 4 bases and J 2 bases, with 14 bases left between them. The germline CDR1 and CDR2 sequences are LNHNV and YYDKDF (reference sequence). The CDR3 contains 15 residues.